This T cell receptor (beta chain) was sequenced in a study of blood T cell repertoires in COVID-19 (dated by TCRdb to about 2020). Context from the whole study: Samples covering the acute and convalescent phases of COVID-19 were provided by collaborators in the United States, Italy and Spain. Where available, HLA class I and class II types were taken from metadata supplied by the sample provider and were not determined by assay-based typing. The repertoires were made available in a free public database intended to serve as a resource for research on the immune response to SARS-CoV-2. The dataset comprised deeply sampled blood TCRbeta repertoires from subjects exposed to, actively infected with, or recovered from COVID-19. Sample metadata almost always included a de-identified subject ID, COVID-19 status, age in years and sex. The material from the prospective study consisted of cDNA or gDNA derived from T cells, B-cell-depleted T cells, or PBMCs. The samples were drawn from two sources: the first 160 participants of the ongoing ImmuneRACE study, and about 1,300 subjects contributed by 6 global collaborators.

TCRbeta CDR3 regions were amplified from genomic DNA by means of the immunoSEQ Assay, a bias-controlled multiplex PCR. Concerning the study's data processing: The number of nucleated cells in each sample was estimated from the amplification of reference gene primers within the assay. To quantify the absolute abundance of each unique TCRbeta CDR3 rearrangement, sequence reads were collapsed and filtered. For each sample, productive Simpson clonality was calculated by taking the square root of Simpson's diversity index across productive rearrangements. The table was pulled from immuneACCESS by TCRdb, which kept in-frame rearrangements only. Such tables lose some clones; where checked, under half of the loss comes from unresolved V genes, and the rest has no known cause. From that table come the V and J calls and clone size; the DNA was used to work out D and trimming. This sample is represented by tens of thousands of clones; around 86% of them were singletons. The leading ten clones occupy 1% to 1.5% of the sample.

Taken from the germline V gene, the CDR1 and CDR2 loops are KGHSH and LQKENI. The V and J ends are trimmed by 2 bases and 8 bases, leaving 12 bases between them. CDR3 length: 13 amino acids, cysteine to phenylalanine. The read is trimmed to its CDR3 DNA, 39 bases read in frame from base 1. Details on this clone: This clone's antigen is unknown. No qualities accompany the bases; no much larger clone lies one base away.

The investigation overall reported the following: The amount of clinical and demographic metadata varied by source and participant and was provided uncurated.

Each collaborating institution followed its own protocols to collect whole blood in K2EDTA tubes. For TCRbeta analysis, collaborator samples were shipped as frozen whole blood, as isolated PBMCs, or as DNA extracted from either sample type. This sequence was found in a woman of 80 years or more with acute or convalescent COVID-19. Sequenced sample: peripheral blood. The chain is encoded by TRBV18 joined to TRBJ1-2; TRBD1 is perhaps the D gene, given 5 matching bases. The CDR3 reads as follows: CASSPRGDGGYTF. In nucleotides, the sequence is TGTGCCAGCTCACCAAGGGGCGATGGAGGCTACACCTTC. The entire variable domain, with the stretches around the CDR3 drawn from the reference TRBV18 and TRBJ1-2 proteins, is NAGVMQNPRHLVRRRGQEARLRCSPMKGHSHVYWYRQLPEEGLKFMVYLQKENIIDESGMPKERFSAEFPKEGPSILRIQQVVRGDSAAYFCASSPRGDGGYTFGSGTRLTVV.